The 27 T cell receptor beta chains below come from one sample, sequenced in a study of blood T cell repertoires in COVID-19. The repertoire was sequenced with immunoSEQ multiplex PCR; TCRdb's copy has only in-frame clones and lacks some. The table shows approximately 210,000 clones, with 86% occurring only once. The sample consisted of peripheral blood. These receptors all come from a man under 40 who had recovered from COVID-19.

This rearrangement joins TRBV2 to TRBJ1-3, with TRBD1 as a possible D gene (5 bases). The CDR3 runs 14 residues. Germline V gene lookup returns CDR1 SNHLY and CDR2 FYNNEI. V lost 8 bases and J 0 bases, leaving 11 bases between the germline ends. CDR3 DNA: TGTGCCAGCGGGGCGGAGAGCTCTGGAAACACCATATATTTT. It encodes CASGAESSGNTIYF.

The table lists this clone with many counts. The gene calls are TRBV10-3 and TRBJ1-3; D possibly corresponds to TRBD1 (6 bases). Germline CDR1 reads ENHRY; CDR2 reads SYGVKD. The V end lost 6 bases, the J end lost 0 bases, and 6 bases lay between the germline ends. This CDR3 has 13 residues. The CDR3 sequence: CAIRDSSGNTIYF. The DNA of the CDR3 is TGTGCCATCAGGGACAGCTCTGGAAACACCATATATTTT.

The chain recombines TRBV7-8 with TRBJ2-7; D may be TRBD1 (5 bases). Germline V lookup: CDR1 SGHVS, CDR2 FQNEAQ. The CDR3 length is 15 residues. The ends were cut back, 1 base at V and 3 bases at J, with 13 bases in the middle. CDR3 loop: CASSLEGALVYEQYF. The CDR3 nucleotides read TGTGCCAGCAGCTTAGAAGGGGCACTGGTCTACGAGCAGTACTTC.

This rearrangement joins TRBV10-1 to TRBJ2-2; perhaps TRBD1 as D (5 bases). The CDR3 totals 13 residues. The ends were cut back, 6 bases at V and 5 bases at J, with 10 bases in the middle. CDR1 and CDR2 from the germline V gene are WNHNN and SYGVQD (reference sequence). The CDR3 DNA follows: TGCGCCAGCAGCCCCTCAGGGACCGGGGAGCTGTTTTTT. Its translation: CASSPSGTGELFF.

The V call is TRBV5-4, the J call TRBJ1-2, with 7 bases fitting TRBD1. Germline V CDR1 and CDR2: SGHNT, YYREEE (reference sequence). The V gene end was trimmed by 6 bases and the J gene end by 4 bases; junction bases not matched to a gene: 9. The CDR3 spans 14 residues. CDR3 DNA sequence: TGTGCCAGCAACGGAGACAGGGCCCTCTATGGCTACACCTTC. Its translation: CASNGDRALYGYTF.

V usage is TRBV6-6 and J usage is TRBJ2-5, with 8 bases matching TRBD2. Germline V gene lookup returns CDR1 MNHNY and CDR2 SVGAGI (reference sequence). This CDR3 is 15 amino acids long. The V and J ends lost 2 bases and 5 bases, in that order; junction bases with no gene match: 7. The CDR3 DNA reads TGTGCCAGCAGTTACCACGGGGGGGCCGGCGAGACCCAGTACTTC. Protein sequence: CASSYHGGAGETQYF.

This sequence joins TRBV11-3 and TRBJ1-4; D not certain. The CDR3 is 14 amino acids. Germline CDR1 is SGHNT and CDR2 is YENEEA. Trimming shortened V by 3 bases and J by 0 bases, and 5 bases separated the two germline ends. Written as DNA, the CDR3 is TGTGCCAGCAGCTTTAACTCAACTAATGAAAAACTGTTTTTT. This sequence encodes CASSFNSTNEKLFF.

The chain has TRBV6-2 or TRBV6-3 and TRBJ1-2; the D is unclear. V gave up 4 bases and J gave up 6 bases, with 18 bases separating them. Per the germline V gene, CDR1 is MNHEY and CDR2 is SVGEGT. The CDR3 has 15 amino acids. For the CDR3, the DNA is TGTGCCAGCAGTTCGGGATTATGGCGGTTGGATGGCTACACCTTC. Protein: CASSSGLWRLDGYTF.

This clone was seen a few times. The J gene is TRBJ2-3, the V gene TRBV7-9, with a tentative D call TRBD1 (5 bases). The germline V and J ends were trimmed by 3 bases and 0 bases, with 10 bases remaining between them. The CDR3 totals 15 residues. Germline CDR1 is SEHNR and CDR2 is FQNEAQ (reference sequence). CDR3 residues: CASSFTGRSTDTQYF. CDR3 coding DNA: TGTGCCAGCAGCTTTACAGGCAGGAGCACAGATACGCAGTATTTT.

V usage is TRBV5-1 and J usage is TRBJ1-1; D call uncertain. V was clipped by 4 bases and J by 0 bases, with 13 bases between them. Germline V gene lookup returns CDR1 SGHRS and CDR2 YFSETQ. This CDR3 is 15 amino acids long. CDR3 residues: CASSNLRGLNTEAFF. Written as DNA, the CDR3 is TGCGCCAGCAGCAATTTGCGTGGTTTGAACACTGAAGCTTTCTTT.

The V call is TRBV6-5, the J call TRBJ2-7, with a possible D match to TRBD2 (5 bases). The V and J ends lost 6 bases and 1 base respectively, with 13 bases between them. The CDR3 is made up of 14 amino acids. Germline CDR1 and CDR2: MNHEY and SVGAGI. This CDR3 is CASSLGGLSYEQYF. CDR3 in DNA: TGTGCCAGCAGCTTAGGCGGGCTATCCTACGAGCAGTACTTC.

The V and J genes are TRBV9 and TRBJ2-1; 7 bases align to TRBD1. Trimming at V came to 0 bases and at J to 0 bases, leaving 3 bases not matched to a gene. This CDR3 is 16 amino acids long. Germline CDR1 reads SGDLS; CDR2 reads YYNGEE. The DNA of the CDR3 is TGTGCCAGCAGCGTAGCAGGGGGTCGCTCCTACAATGAGCAGTTCTTC. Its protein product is CASSVAGGRSYNEQFF.

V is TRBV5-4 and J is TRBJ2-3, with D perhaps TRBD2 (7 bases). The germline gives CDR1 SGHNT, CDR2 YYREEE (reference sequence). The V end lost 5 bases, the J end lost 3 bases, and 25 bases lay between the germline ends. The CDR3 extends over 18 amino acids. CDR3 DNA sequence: TGTGCCAGCAGAGGGGGGGACTTTCAGGGGCCTGGAACAGATACGCAGTATTTT. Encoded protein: CASRGGDFQGPGTDTQYF.

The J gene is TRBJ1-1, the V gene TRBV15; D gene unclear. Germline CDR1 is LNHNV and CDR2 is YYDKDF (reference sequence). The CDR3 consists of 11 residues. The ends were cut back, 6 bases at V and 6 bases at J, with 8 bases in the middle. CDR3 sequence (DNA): TGTGCCACCAGTGGGCCAGCTGAAGCTTTCTTT. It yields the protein CATSGPAEAFF.

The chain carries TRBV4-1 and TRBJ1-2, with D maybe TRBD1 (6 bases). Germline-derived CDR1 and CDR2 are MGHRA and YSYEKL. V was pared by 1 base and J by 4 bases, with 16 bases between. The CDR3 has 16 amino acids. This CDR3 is CASSQGLNREAYGYTF. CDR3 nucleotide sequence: TGCGCCAGCAGCCAAGGATTGAACAGGGAAGCCTATGGCTACACCTTC.

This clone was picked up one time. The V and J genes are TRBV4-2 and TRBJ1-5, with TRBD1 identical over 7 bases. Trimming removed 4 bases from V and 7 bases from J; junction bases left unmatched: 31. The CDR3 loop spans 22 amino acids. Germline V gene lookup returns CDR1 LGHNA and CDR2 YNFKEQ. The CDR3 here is CASSREGVTGDFLNRPIQPQHF. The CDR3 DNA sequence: TGTGCCAGCAGCCGAGAAGGGGTAACAGGGGATTTTCTTAACCGCCCTATACAGCCCCAGCATTTT.

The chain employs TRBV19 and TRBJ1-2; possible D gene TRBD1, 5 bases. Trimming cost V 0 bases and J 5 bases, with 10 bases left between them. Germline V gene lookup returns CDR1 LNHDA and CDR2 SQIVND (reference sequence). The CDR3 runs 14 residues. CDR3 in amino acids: CASSIDQGWYGYTF. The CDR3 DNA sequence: TGTGCCAGTAGTATAGATCAGGGTTGGTATGGCTACACCTTC.

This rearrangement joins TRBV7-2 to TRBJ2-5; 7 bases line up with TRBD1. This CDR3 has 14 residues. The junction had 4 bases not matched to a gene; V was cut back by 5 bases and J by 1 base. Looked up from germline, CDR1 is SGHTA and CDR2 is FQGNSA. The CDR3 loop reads CASSLRTGQETQYF. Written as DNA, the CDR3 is TGTGCCAGCAGCCTAAGGACAGGCCAAGAGACCCAGTACTTC.

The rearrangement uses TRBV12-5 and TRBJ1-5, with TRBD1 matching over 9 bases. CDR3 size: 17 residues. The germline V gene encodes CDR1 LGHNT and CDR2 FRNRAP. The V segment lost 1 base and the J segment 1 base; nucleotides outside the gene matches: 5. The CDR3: CASGLGHDRGSNQPQHF. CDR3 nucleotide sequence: TGTGCTAGTGGTTTGGGACACGACAGGGGGAGCAATCAGCCCCAGCATTTT.

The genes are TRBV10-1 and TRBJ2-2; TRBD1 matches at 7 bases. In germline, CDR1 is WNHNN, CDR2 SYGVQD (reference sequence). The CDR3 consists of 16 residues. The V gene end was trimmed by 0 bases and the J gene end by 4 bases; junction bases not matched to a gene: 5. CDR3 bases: TGCGCCAGCAGTGAGTCAGGGGGCCTCCCCACCGGGGAGCTGTTTTTT. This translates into CASSESGGLPTGELFF.

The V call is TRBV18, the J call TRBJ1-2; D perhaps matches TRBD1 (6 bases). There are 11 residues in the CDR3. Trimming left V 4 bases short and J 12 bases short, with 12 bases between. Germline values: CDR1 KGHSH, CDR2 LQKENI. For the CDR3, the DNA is TGTGCCAGCTCACAAGGACAGCCAAACACCTTC. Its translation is CASSQGQPNTF.

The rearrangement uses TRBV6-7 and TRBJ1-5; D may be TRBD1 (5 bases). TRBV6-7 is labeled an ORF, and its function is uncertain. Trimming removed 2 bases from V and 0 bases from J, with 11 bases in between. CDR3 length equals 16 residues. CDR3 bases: TGTGCCAGCAGTTACCCGACAGTTTATAGCAATCAGCCCCAGCATTTT. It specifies CASSYPTVYSNQPQHF.

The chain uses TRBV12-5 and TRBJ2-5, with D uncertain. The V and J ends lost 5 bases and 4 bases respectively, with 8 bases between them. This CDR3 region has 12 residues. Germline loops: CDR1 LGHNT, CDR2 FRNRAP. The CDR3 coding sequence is TGTGCTAGTGGTCCCTTCCGAGAGACCCAGTACTTC. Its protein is CASGPFRETQYF.

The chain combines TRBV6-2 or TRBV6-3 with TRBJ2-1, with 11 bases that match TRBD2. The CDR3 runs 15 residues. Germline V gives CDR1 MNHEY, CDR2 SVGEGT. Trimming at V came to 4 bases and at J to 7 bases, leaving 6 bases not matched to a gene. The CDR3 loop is CASSFGSGGANEQFF. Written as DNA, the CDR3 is TGTGCCAGCAGTTTTGGTAGCGGGGGGGCGAATGAGCAGTTCTTC.

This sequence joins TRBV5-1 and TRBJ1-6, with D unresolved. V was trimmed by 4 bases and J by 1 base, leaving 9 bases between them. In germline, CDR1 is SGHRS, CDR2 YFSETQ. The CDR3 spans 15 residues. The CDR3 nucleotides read TGCGCCAGCAGCCCGGTTCCGTCCTATAATTCACCCCTCCACTTT. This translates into CASSPVPSYNSPLHF.

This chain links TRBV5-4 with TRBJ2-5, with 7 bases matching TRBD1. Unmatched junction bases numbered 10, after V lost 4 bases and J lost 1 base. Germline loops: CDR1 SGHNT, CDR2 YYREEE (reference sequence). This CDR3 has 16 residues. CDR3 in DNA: TGTGCCAGCAGCCCTGATATCCGGGACAGCCAAGAGACCCAGTACTTC. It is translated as CASSPDIRDSQETQYF. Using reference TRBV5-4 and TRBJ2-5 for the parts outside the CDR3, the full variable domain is ETGVTQSPTHLIKTRGQQVTLRCSSQSGHNTVSWYQQALGQGPQFIFQYYREEENGRGNFPPRFSGLQFPNYSSELNVNALELDDSALYLCASSPDIRDSQETQYFGPGTRLLVL.

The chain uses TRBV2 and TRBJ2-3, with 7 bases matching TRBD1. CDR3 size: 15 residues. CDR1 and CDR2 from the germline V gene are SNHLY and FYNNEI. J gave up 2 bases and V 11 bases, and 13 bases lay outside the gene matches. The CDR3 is CAADSGTAYTDTQYF. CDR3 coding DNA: TGTGCCGCAGACTCCGGGACAGCATACACAGATACGCAGTATTTT.